The sequence of this TCR beta chain was determined in a study of shared clonotypes between healthy human individuals. Assay: immunoSEQ multiplex PCR; the TCRdb copy retains only in-frame clones and omits some. The table has 2 million to 3 million clones, 93% seen once; the top ten hold 0.36%. Each sample came from a Caucasian adult donor living in Nashville, Tennessee. V shed 5 bases, J shed 2 bases, and the junction held 3 bases outside the gene matches. CDR1 is SNHLY and CDR2 is FYNNEI in the germline V gene. This CDR3 contains 15 residues. This receptor was obtained from a man younger than 35 in good health. Some clones in this sample may be carry-over from other donors' samples. Material for sequencing was naive CD4+ T cells from PBMCs. The subset here: CD45RA+ positively selected. The chain has TRBV2 and TRBJ2-3, with 11 nucleotides matching TRBD1. CDR3 region: CASSLGQGATDTQYF. CDR3 nucleotide sequence: TGTGCCAGCAGTCTCGGACAGGGGGCCACAGATACGCAGTATTTT.